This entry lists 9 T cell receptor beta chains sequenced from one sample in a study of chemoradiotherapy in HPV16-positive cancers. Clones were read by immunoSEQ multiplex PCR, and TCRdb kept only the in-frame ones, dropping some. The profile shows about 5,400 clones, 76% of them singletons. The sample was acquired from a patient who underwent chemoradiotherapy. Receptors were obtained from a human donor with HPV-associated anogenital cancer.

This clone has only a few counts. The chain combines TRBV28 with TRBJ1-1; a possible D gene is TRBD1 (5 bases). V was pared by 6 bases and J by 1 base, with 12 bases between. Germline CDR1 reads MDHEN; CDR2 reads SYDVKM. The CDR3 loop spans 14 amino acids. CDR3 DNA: TGTGCCAGCAGAGGGATCGGGGCGAACACTGAAGCTTTCTTT. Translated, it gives CASRGIGANTEAFF.

CDR3 region: CASSFPVLLGYTF. The CDR3, as DNA: TGTGCCAGCAGCTTTCCCGTCTTATTGGGCTACACCTTC. The chain uses TRBV5-6 and TRBJ1-2; D gene unclear. V lost 2 bases and J 8 bases, leaving 13 bases between the germline ends. There are 13 residues in the CDR3. CDR1 SGHDT and CDR2 YYEEEE come from the germline V gene.

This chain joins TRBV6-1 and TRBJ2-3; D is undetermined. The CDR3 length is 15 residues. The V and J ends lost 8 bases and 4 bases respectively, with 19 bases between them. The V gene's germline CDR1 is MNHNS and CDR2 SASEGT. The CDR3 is CASLRADVSPDTQYF. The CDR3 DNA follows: TGTGCCAGCCTTCGGGCGGACGTATCTCCAGATACGCAGTATTTT.

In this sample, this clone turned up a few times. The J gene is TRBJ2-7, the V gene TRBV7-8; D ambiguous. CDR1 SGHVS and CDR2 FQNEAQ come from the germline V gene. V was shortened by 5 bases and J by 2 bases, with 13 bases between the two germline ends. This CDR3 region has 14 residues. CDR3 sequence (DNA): TGTGCCAGCAGCGGCCACCGAGAACCCTACGAGCAGTACTTC. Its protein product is CASSGHREPYEQYF.

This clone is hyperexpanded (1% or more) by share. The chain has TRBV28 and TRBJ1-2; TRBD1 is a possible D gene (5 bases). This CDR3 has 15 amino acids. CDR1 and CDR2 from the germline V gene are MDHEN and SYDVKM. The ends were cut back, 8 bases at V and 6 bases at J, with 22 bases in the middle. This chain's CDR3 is CASVGGGRSGDGYTF. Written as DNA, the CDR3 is TGTGCCAGCGTCGGCGGAGGAAGATCGGGGGATGGCTACACCTTC.

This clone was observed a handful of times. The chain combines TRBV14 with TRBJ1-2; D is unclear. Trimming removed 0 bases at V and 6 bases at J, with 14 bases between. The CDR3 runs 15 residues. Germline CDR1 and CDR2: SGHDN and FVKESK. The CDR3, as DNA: TGTGCCAGCAGCCAAGATTCAGGCAAATGGGATGGCTACACCTTC. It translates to CASSQDSGKWDGYTF.

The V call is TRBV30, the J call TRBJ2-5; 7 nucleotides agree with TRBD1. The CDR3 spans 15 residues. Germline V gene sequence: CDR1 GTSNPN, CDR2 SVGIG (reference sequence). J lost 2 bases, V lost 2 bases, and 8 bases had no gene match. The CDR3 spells CAWSPGGREQETQYF. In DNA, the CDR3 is TGTGCCTGGAGTCCAGGGGGAAGGGAGCAAGAGACCCAGTACTTC.

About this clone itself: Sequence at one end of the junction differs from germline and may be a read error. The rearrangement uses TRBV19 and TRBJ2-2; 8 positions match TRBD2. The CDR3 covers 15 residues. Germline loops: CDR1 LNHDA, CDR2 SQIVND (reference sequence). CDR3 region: CASSSRTSSTGELFF. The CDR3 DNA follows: TGTGCCAGCAGTAGTAGGACTAGCTCCACCGGGGAGCTGTTTTTT.

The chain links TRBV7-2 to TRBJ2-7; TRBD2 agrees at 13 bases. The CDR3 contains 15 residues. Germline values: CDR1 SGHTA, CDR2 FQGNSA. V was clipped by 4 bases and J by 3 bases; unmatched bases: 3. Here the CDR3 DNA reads TGTGCCAGCAGCTCCCGACTAGCGGGAGGCTACGAGCAGTACTTC. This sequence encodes CASSSRLAGGYEQYF.